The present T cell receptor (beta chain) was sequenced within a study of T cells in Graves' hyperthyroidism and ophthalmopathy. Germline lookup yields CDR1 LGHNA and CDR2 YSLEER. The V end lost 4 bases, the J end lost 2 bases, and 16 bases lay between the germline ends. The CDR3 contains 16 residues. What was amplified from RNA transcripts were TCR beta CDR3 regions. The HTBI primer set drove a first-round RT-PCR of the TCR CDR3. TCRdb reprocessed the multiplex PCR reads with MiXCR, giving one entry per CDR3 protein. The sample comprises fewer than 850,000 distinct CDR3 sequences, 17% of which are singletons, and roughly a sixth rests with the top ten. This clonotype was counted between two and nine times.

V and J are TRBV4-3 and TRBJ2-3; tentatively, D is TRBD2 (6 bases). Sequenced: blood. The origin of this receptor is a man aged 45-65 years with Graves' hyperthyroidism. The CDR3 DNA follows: TGCGCCAGCAGCCGAGCGACTAGAAGCAACACAGATACGCAGTATTTT. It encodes CASSRATRSNTDTQYF.